This section outlines one TCR beta chain sequence together with its context. The antigen this receptor binds is unknown. Base qualities are not at hand, and no much larger clone is one base apart. The CDR3, from cysteine to phenylalanine, totals 14 residues. The sequence is cut down to CDR3 DNA, 42 bases in frame from base 1. Based on the germline V gene (reference sequence), the CDR1 and CDR2 sequences are MNHNY and SVGAGI. Deletion took 6 bases off V and 4 bases off J, with a span of 13 bases between the germline ends. The library came from the immunoSEQ multiplex PCR assay. The table comes from immuneACCESS by way of TCRdb, which keeps in-frame sequences with V and J called. Part of the clones is missing from these tables; in studies checked, under half for an unresolved V gene and the rest for unknown reasons. The sample contains 50,000 to 80,000 clones, around 89% of them found a single time. The ten largest clones take up under 6% of the sample.

These data are taken from a study of technical replicates of blood from several donors (dated by TCRdb to about 2017). The sequence is built from TRBV6-6 and TRBJ1-5, and the D gene may be TRBD1, 5 bases matching. The receptor was isolated from a human donor in good health. Some clones in this sample may be carry-over from other donors' samples. The sample taken for sequencing was PBMCs. CDR3 region: CASRPGGKNQPQHF. In nucleotides, the sequence is TGTGCCAGCAGGCCTGGGGGGAAGAATCAGCCCCAGCATTTT.